This T cell receptor (beta chain) was obtained from a study of graft-versus-host responses after intestinal transplantation. Study conclusions and caveats: The authors found GvH clones in recipient marrow, some appearing first in ileum or blood. Early after transplant, HvG clones declined as circulating GvH clones peaked.

V was pared by 4 bases and J by 5 bases, with 12 bases between. CDR1 is MNHEY, CDR2 SMNVEV, per germline (reference sequence). The CDR3 runs to 13 residues. The table lists this clone with a count of one. Its target is not known. Following transplant, bone marrow was collected either from the posterior iliac crest or from another site chosen by the physician. Produced via immunoSEQ multiplex PCR; TCRdb's table is partial and in-frame only. The sample lists some 70,000 clones, over 85% seen once, with 6.5% to 7% in the top ten. The starting material was bone marrow, obtained 700 to 850 days after intestinal transplantation. The clonotype was recovered from a human patient who received an intestinal transplant, so some T cells may come from the graft donor. This rearrangement joins TRBV27 to TRBJ2-7; maybe TRBD2 (5 bases). The CDR3 DNA reads as TGTGCCAGCAGTTCCCCGGGGTACCACGAGCAGTACTTC. Its translation is CASSSPGYHEQYF.